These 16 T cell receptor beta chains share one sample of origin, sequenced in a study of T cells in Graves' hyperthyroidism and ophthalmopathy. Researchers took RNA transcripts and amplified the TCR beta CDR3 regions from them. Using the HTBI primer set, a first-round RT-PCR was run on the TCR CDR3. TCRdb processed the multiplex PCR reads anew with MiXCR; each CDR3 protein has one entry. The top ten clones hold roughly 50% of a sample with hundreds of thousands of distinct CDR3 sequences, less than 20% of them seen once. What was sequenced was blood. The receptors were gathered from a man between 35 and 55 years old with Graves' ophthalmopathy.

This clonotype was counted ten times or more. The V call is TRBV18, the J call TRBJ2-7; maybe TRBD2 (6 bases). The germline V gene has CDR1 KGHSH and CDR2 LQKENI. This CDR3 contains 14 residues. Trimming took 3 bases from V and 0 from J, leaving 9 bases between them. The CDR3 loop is CASSPREDSYEQYF. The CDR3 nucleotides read TGTGCCAGCTCACCCAGGGAGGACTCCTACGAGCAGTACTTC.

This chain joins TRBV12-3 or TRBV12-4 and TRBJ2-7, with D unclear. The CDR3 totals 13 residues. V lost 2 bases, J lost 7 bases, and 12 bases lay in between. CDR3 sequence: CASSLSVPGEQYF. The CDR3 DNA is TGTGCCAGCAGTTTATCTGTCCCGGGTGAGCAGTACTTC.

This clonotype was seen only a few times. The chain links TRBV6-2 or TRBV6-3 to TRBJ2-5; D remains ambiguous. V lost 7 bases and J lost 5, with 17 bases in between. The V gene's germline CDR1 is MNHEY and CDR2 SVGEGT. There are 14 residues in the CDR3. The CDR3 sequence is CASTPVTAAETQYF. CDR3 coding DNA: TGTGCCAGCACCCCGGTGACGGCCGCGGAGACCCAGTACTTC.

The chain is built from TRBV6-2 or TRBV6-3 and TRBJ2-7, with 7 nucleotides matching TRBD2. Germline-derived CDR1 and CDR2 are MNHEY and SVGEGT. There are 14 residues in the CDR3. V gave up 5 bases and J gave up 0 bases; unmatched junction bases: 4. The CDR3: CASSGGGISYEQYF. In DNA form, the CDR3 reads TGTGCCAGCAGTGGGGGGGGGATCTCCTACGAGCAGTACTTC.

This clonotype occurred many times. CDR3 residues: CASSEVRTSTDTQYF. CDR3 coding DNA: TGTGCCAGCAGTGAAGTCAGGACTAGCACAGATACGCAGTATTTT. The chain links TRBV2 to TRBJ2-3; possible D gene TRBD2, 5 bases. V was clipped by 1 base and J by 0 bases, with 8 bases between them. CDR3 length: 15 amino acids. CDR1 is SNHLY, CDR2 FYNNEI, per germline.

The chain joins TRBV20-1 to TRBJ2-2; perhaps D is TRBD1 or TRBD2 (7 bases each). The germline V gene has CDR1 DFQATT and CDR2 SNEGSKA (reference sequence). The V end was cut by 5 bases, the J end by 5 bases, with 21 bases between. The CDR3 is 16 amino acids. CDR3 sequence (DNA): TGCAGTGCTGGGATTGCGGGGGTACAGGGGACCGGGGAGCTGTTTTTT. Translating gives CSAGIAGVQGTGELFF.

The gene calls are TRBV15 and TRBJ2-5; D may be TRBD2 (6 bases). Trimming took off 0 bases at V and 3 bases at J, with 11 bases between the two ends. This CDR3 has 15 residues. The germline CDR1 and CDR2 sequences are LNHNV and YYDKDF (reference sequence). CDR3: CATSRDSSGKETQYF. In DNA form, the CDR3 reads TGTGCCACCAGCAGAGATAGTAGCGGAAAAGAGACCCAGTACTTC.

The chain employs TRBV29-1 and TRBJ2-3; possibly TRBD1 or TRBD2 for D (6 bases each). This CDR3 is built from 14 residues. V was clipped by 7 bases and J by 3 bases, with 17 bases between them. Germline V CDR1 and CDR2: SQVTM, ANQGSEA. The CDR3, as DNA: TGCAGCGCCTCGCGGGACACCGGGACAGATACGCAGTATTTT. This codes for CSASRDTGTDTQYF.

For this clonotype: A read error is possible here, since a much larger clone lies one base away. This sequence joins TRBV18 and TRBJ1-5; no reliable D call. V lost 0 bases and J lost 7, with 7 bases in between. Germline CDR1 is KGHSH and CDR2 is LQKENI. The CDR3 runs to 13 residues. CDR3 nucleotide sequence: TGTGCCAGCTCACCACCCGCGGAACAGCCCCAGCATTTT. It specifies CASSPPAEQPQHF.

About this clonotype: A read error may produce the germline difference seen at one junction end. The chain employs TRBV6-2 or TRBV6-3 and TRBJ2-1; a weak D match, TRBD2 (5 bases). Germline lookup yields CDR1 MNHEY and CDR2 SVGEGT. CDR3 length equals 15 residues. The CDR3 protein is CASSPTPGWYNEQSF. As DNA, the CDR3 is TGTGCCAGCAGTCCCACCCCGGGATGGTACAATGAGCAGTCCTTC.

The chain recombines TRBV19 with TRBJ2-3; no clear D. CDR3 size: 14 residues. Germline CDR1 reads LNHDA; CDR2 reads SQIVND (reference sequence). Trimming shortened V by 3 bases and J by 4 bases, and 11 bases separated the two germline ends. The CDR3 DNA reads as TGTGCCAGTAGTATCCCCCTCAACCCAGATACGCAGTATTTT. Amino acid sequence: CASSIPLNPDTQYF.

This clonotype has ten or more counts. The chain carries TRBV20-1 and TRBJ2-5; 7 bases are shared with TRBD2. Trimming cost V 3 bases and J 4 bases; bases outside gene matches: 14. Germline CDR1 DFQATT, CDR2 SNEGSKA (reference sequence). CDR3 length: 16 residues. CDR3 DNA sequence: TGCAGTGCTAGGGCCCCGGGGGGAGCCCTCCGAGAGACCCAGTACTTC. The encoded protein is CSARAPGGALRETQYF.

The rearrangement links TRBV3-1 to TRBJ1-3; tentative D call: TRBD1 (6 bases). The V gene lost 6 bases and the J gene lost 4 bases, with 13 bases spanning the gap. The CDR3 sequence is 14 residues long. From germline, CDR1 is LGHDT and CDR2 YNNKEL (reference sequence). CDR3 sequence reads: CASRQTGLGNTIYF. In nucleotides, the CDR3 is TGTGCCAGCAGGCAAACAGGGTTAGGAAACACCATATATTTT.

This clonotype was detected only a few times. In DNA, the CDR3 is TGCAGTGCTAACACCGGGAGATACAATGAGCAGTTCTTC. Protein product: CSANTGRYNEQFF. The chain combines TRBV20-1 with TRBJ2-1; tentatively, D is TRBD2 (6 bases). V lost 4 bases, J lost 4 bases, and 11 bases lay in between. From germline, CDR1 is DFQATT and CDR2 SNEGSKA (reference sequence). The CDR3 totals 13 residues.

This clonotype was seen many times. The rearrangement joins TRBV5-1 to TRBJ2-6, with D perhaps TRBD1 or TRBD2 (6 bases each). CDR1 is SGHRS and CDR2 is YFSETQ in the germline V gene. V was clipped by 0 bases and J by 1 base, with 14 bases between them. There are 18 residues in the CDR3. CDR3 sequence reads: CASSLAGGSISGANVLTF. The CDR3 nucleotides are TGCGCCAGCAGCTTGGCCGGGGGCTCCATTTCTGGGGCCAACGTCCTGACTTTC.

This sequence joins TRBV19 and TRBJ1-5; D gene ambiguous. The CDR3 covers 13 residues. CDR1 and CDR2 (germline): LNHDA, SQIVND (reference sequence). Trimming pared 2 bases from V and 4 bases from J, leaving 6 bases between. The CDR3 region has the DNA TGTGCCAGTAGTATACAGACTAATCAGCCCCAGCATTTT. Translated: CASSIQTNQPQHF. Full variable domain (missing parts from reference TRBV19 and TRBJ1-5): DGGITQSPKYLFRKEGQNVTLSCEQNLNHDAMYWYRQDPGQGLRLIYYSQIVNDFQKGDIAEGYSVSREKKESFPLTVTSAQKNPTAFYLCASSIQTNQPQHFGDGTRLSIL.